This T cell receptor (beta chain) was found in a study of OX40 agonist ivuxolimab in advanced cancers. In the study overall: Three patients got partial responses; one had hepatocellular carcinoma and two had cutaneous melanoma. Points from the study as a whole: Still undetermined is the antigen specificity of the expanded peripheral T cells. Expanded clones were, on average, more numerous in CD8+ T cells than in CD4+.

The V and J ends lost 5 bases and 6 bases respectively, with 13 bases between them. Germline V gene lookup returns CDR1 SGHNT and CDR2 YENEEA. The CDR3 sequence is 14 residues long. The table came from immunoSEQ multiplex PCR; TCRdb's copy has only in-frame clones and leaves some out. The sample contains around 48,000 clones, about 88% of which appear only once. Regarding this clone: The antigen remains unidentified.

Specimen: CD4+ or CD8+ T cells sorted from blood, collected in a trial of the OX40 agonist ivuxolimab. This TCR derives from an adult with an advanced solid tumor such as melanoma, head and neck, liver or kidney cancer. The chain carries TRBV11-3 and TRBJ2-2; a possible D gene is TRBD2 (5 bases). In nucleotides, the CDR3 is TGTGCCAGCAGCCAATCACGGGGAGCCGGGGAGCTGTTTTTT. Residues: CASSQSRGAGELFF. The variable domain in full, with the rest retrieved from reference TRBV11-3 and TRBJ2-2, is EAGVVQSPRYKIIEKKQPVAFWCNPISGHNTLYWYLQNLGQGPELLIRYENEEAVDDSQLPKDRFSAERLKGVDSTLKIQPAELGDSAVYLCASSQSRGAGELFFGEGSRLTVL.